Sequencing of this TCR beta chain was carried out in a study of T cell responses to AZD1222 COVID-19 vaccine. Trimming left V 1 base short and J 4 bases short, with 8 bases between. Germline CDR1 SGHTA, CDR2 FQGNSA. The CDR3 is made up of 14 amino acids. Profiling relied on immunoSEQ multiplex PCR, and the TCRdb table lists in-frame clones only, not all of them. The table lists around 170,000 clones, roughly 91% of them singletons. This clone is a singleton in its sample. Its antigen is undetermined. Findings of the study overall: Scientists sampled the repertoires only once the peak T cell response had passed. Most donors were white British and more were female, and clonal diversity was possibly underestimated. Close to half of spike-specific TCRs reportedly recognize unmutated variant regions. Recipients of two AZD1222 doses showed rising Spike-specific TCR breadth and depth.

The sequence derives from an adult in good health. The chain links TRBV7-2 to TRBJ1-3; weak D call: TRBD1 (6 bases). The sample here was peripheral blood, taken on day 0 of AZD1222 vaccination. Here the CDR3 reads CASSLGGGGNTIYF. CDR3 nucleotides: TGTGCCAGCAGCTTAGGAGGGGGAGGAAACACCATATATTTT.